This entry is about one T cell receptor beta chain. There is no known antigen for this receptor. Base-call qualities are not available, and no considerably larger clone is one nucleotide away. The CDR3 starts with the cysteine, ends with the phenylalanine, and has 15 residues. Only the CDR3 part of the read is kept: 45 bases, read in frame from the first base. At the junction V is shortened by 1 base and J by 5 bases, with 15 bases in between. The germline V gene (reference sequence) specifies MNHEY as CDR1 and SMNVEV as CDR2. The data originate from a study of blood T cell repertoires in COVID-19 (TCRdb year 2020). Notes on the research overall: Samples from collaborators originated in the United States, Italy and Spain and spanned both the acute and convalescent phases of COVID-19. The prospective study material was composed of cDNA or gDNA derived from T cells, B-cell-depleted T cells, or PBMCs. The dataset comprised deeply sampled blood TCRbeta repertoires from subjects exposed to, actively infected with, or recovered from COVID-19. The repertoires were released in a freely available public database intended as a resource for research on the immune response to SARS-CoV-2. The samples were drawn from two sources: the first 160 participants of the ongoing ImmuneRACE study, and 950 to 1,500 subjects contributed by 6 global collaborators. A de-identified subject ID, COVID-19 status, age in years and sex were almost always included in the sample metadata. Where HLA class I and class II types were available, the types were taken from metadata supplied by the sample provider, not from assay-based typing.

Broad study findings and their caveats: The quantity of clinical and demographic metadata differed by source and by participant and was supplied without curation.

The immunoSEQ Assay, a bias-controlled multiplex PCR, was used to amplify TCRbeta CDR3 regions from genomic DNA. On the study's bioinformatics: The number of nucleated cells in each sample was estimated by amplification of reference gene primers within the assay. Sequence reads were collapsed and filtered to measure the absolute abundance of every unique TCRbeta CDR3 rearrangement. For each sample, productive Simpson clonality was calculated as the square root of Simpson's diversity index across productive rearrangements. TCRdb took this table from immuneACCESS and kept in-frame rearrangements with V and J called. Such tables lack part of the clones; where checked against another copy, unresolved V genes explain under half of the gap, and the rest is unexplained. V, J and clone size derive from that table, while D and trimming were established from the DNA sequence. The sample table contains more than 200,000 clones; only one count was recorded for around 86% of them. Of the sample, about 6% falls within the top ten clones.

Whole blood was collected in K2EDTA tubes by collaborating institutions according to the institutions' own protocols. For TCRbeta analysis, collaborators shipped samples in one of three forms: frozen whole blood, isolated PBMCs, or DNA extracted from either of those sample types. This TCR was recovered from a man older than 75 with acute or convalescent COVID-19. The source material was peripheral blood. The chain is encoded by TRBV27 joined to TRBJ2-7; a tentative D match to TRBD1 spans 5 bases. The CDR3 protein: CASSLLRGNRDEQYF. The nucleotide sequence is given as TGTGCCAGCAGTTTATTAAGGGGAAATCGGGACGAGCAGTACTTC.